This T cell receptor beta chain was captured in a study of blood T cell repertoires in COVID-19. Study overall: Acute-phase and convalescent COVID-19 samples originated in the United States, Italy and Spain. T cells, B-cell-depleted T cells, or PBMCs provided the cDNA or gDNA that served as material.

As handled by the study authors: Amplifying reference gene primers gave estimates of nucleated cell counts. Assay: immunoSEQ multiplex PCR; the TCRdb copy retains only in-frame clones and omits some. V and J calls and clone size are given by that table; D and trimming were obtained from the DNA. The sample lists approximately 150,000 clones; roughly 85% were seen once. Looked up from germline, CDR1 is MNHEY and CDR2 is SVGAGI. This CDR3 has 16 amino acids. Deletions cut 0 bases from V and 7 bases from J, with 15 bases between. The specimen sequenced was peripheral blood. The sequence was collected from a human donor with acute or convalescent COVID-19. The donor label of this sample is uncertain. The genes are TRBV6-5 and TRBJ1-4; D unclear. The CDR3 loop is CASSYSTSAAREKLFF. For the CDR3, the DNA is TGTGCCAGCAGTTACTCGACATCGGCAGCCCGTGAAAAACTGTTTTTT.